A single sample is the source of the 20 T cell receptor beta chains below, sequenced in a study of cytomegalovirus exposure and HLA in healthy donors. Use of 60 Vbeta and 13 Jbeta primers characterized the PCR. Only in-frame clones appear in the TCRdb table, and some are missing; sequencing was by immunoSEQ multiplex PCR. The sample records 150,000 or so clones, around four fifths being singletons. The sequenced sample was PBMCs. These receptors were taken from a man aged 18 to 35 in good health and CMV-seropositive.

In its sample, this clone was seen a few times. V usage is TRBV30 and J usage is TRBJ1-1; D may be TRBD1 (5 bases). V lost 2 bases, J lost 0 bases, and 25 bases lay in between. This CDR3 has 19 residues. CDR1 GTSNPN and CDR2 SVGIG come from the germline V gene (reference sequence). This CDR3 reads CAWSRPRSGLAGMNTEAFF. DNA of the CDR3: TGTGCCTGGAGTCGCCCCAGGTCGGGACTCGCAGGAATGAACACTGAAGCTTTCTTT.

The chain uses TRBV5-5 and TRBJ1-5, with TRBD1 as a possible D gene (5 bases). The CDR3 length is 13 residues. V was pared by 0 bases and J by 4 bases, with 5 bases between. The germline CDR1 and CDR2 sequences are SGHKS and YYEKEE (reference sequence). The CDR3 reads CASSLAGNQPQHF. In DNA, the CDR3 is TGTGCCAGCAGCTTGGCAGGGAATCAGCCCCAGCATTTT.

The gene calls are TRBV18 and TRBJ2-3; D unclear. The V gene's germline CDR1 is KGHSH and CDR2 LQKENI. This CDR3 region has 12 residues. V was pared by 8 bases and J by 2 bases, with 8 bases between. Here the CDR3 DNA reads TGTGCCAGCGCGGCGGCCACAGATACGCAGTATTTT. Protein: CASAAATDTQYF. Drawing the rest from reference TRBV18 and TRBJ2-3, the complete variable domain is NAGVMQNPRHLVRRRGQEARLRCSPMKGHSHVYWYRQLPEEGLKFMVYLQKENIIDESGMPKERFSAEFPKEGPSILRIQQVVRGDSAAYFCASAAATDTQYFGPGTRLTVL.

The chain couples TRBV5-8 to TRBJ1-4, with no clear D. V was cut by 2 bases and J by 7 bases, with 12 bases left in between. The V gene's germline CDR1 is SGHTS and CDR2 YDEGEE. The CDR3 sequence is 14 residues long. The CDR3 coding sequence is TGTGCCAGCAGCTTAGTAGTTCGGGTTGAAAAACTGTTTTTT. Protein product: CASSLVVRVEKLFF.

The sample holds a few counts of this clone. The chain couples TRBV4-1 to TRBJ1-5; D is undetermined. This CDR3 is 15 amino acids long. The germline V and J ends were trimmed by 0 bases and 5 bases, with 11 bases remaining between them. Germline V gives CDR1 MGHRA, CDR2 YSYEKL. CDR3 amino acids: CASSQERDPDQPQHF. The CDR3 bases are TGCGCCAGCAGCCAAGAGAGAGATCCGGATCAGCCCCAGCATTTT.

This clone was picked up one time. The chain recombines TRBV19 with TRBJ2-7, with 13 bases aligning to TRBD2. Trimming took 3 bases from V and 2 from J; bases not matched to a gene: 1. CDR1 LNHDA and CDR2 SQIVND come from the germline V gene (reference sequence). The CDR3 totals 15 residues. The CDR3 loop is CASSIGTSGTYEQYF. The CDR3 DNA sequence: TGTGCCAGTAGTATTGGGACTAGCGGGACCTACGAGCAGTACTTC.

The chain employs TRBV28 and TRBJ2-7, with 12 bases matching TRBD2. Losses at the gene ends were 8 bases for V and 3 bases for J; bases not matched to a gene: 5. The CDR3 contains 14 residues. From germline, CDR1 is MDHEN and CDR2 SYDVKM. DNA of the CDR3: TGTGCCAGCCTCGGACTAGCGGGGAACTACGAGCAGTACTTC. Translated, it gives CASLGLAGNYEQYF.

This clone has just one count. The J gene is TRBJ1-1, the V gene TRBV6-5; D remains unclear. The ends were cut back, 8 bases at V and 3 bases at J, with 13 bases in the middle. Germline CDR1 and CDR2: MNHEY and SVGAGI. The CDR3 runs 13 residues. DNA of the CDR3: TGTGCCAGCGAAAGAGGTGCTGACACTGAAGCTTTCTTT. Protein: CASERGADTEAFF.

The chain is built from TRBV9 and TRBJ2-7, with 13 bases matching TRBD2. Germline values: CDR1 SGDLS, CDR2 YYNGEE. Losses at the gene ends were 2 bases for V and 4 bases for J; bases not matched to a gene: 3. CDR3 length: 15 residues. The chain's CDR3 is CASSVGTSGDYEQYF. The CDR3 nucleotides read TGTGCCAGCAGCGTGGGGACTAGCGGGGATTACGAGCAGTACTTC.

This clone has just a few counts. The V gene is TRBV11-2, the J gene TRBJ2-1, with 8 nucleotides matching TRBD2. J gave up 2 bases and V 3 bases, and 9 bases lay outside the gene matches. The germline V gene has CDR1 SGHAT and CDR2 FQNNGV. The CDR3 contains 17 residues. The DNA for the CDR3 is TGTGCCAGCAGCTTCAATTTAGCGGGACGGCCCTACAATGAGCAGTTCTTC. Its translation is CASSFNLAGRPYNEQFF.

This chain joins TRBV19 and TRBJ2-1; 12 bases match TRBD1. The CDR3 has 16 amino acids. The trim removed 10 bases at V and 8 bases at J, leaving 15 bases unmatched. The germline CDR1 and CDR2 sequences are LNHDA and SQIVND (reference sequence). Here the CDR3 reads CATTTTPGQGAHEQFF. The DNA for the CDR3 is TGTGCCACGACAACAACCCCGGGACAGGGGGCCCATGAGCAGTTCTTC.

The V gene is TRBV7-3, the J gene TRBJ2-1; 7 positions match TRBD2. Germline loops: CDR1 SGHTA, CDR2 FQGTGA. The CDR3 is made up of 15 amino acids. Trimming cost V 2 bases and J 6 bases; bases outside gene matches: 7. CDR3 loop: CASSLGGGLGNEQFF. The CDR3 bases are TGTGCCAGCAGCTTAGGGGGGGGGTTGGGCAATGAGCAGTTCTTC.

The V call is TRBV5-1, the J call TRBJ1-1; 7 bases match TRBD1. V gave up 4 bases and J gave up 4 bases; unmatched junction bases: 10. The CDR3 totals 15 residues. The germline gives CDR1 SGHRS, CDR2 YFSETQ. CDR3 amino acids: CASSTETGKLTEAFF. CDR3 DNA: TGCGCCAGCAGCACTGAGACAGGGAAACTCACTGAAGCTTTCTTT.

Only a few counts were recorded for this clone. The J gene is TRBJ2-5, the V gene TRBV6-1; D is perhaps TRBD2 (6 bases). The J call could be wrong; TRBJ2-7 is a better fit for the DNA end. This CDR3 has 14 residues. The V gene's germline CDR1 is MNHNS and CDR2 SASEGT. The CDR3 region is CARIEGRENPEQYF. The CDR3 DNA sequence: TGTGCCAGAATTGAGGGACGGGAGAATCCCGAGCAGTACTTC.

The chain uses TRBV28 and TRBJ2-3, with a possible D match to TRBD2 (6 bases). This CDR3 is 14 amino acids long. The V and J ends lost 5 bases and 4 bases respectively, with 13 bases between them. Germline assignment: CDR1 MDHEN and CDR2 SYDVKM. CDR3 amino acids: CASSLMGGADTQYF. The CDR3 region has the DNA TGTGCCAGCAGTCTCATGGGGGGAGCAGATACGCAGTATTTT.

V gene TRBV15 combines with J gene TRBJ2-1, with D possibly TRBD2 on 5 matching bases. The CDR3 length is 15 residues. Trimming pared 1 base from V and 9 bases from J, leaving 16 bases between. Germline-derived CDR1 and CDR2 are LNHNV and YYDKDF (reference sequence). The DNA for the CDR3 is TGTGCCACCAGCAGAGTCGGCGGGCGGTCGGGTGAGCAGTTCTTC. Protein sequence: CATSRVGGRSGEQFF. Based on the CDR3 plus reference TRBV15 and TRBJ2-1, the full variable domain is DAMVIQNPRYQVTQFGKPVTLSCSQTLNHNVMYWYQQKSSQAPKLLFHYYDKDFNNEADTPDNFQSRRPNTSFCFLDIRSPGLGDTAMYLCATSRVGGRSGEQFFGPGTRLTVL.

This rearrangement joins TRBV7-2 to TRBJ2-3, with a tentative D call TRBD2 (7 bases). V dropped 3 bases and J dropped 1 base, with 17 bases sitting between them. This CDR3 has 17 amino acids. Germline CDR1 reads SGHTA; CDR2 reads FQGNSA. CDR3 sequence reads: CASSLRGGGPGTDTQYF. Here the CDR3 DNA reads TGTGCCAGCAGCTTGAGGGGGGGAGGGCCGGGCACAGATACGCAGTATTTT. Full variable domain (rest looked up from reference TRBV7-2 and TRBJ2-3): GAGVSQSPSNKVTEKGKDVELRCDPISGHTALYWYRQSLGQGLEFLIYFQGNSAPDKSGLPSDRFSAERTGGSVSTLTIQRTQQEDSAVYLCASSLRGGGPGTDTQYFGPGTRLTVL.

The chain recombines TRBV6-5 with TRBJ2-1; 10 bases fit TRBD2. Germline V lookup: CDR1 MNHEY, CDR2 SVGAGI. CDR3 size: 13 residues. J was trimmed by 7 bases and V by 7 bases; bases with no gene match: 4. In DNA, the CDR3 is TGTGCCAGCACCGAGGGACTAGCGAATGAGCAGTTCTTC. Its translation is CASTEGLANEQFF.

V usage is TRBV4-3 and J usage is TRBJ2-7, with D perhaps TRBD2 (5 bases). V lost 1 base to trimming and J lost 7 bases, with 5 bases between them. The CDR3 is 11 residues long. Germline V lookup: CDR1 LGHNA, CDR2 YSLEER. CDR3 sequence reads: CASSQGREQYF. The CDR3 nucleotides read TGCGCCAGCAGCCAAGGGAGGGAGCAGTACTTC.

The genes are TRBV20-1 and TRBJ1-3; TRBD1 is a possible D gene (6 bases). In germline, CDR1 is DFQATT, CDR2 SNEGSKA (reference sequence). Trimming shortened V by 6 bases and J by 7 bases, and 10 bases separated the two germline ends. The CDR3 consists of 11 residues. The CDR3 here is CSAEGGNTIYF. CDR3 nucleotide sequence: TGCAGTGCCGAGGGGGGGAACACCATATATTTT.